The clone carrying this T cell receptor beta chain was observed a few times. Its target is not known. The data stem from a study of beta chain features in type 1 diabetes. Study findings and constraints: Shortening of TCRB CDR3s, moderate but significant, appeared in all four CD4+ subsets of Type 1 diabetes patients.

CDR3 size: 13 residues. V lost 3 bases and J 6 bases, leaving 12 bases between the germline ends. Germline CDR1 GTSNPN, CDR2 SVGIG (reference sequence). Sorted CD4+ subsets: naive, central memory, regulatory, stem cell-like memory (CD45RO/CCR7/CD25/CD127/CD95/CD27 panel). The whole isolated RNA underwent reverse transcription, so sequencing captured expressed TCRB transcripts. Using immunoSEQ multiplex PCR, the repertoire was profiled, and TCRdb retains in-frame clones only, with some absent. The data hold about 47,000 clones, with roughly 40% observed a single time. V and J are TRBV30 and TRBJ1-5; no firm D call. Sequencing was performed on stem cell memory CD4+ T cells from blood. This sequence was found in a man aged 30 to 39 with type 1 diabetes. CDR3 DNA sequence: TGTGCCTGGAGCTCCCGGTCGGGTCAGCCCCAGCATTTT. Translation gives CAWSSRSGQPQHF.